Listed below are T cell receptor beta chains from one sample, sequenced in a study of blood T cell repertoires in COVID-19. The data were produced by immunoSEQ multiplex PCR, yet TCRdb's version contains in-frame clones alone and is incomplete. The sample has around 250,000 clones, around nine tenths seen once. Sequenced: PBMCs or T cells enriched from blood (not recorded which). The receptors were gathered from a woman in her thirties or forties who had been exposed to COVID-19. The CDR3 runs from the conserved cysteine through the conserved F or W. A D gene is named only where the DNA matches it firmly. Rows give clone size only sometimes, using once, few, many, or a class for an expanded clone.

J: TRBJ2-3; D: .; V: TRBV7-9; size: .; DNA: TGTGCCAGCAGCTTAGACCAGGGTCGCACAGATACGCAGTATTTT; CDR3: CASSLDQGRTDTQYF
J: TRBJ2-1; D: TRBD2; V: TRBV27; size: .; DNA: TGTGCCAGCAGTAGGACTAGCGGGATAACCTCCTACAATGAGCAGTTCTTC; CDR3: CASSRTSGITSYNEQFF
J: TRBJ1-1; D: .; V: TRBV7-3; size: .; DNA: TGTGCCAGCAGCCCCGCGGGGGGCGACACTGAAGCTTTCTTT; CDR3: CASSPAGGDTEAFF
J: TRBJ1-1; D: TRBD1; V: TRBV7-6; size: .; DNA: TGTGCCAGCAGACCAGGGGGCGGGGGCACTGAAGCTTTCTTT; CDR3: CASRPGGGGTEAFF
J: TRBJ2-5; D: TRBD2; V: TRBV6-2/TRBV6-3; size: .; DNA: TGTGCCAGCAGTTATAGCGGGGGCTGGGCCCAGTACTTC; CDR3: CASSYSGGWAQYF
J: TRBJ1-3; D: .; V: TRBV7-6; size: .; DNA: TGTGCCAGCAGCTCAATGCAGGGGTCTGGAAACACCATATATTTT; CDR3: CASSSMQGSGNTIYF
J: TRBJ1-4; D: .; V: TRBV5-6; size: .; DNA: TGTGCCAGCAGCTTTAGCAGTGCAACTAATGAAAAACTGTTTTTT; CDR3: CASSFSSATNEKLFF
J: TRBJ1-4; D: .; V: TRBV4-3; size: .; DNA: TGCGCCAGCAGCCAATATGAACGGAGAAATGAAAAACTGTTTTTT; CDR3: CASSQYERRNEKLFF
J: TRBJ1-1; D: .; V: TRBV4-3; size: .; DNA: TGCGCCAGCAGCTCGATTGGGGGGGAGGAGACTGAAGCTTTCTTT; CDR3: CASSSIGGEETEAFF
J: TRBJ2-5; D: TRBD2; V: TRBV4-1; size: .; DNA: TGCGCCAGCAGCCATATCCACCGGGGGGGCGGGGAGACCCAGTACTTC; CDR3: CASSHIHRGGGETQYF
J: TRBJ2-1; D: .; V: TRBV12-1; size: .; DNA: TGTGCCAGCAGCCGCCTAATTTACCGACTAGCAACGAGGAATGAGCAGTTCTTC; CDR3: CASSRLIYRLATRNEQFF
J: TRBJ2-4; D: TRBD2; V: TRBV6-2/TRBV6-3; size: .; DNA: TGTGCCAGCAGCTCGGGGGGAGACCCCCACATTCAGTACTTC; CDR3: CASSSGGDPHIQYF
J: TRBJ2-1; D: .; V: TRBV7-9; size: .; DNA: TGTGCCAGCAGCTTAGTACTGGCGGGATATGTGGATGAGCAGTTCTTC; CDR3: CASSLVLAGYVDEQFF
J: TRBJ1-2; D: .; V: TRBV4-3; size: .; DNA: TGCGCCAGCAGCCAAGATCTCGGGGGAAGTGGCTACACCTTC; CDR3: CASSQDLGGSGYTF
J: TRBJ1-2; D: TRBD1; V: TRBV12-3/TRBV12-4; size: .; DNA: TGTGCCAGCAGCCAGACAGGGGTTGGCTACACCTTC; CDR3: CASSQTGVGYTF
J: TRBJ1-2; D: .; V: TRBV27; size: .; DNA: TGTGCCAGCTGGGGGGGTAACTATGGCTACACCTTC; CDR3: CASWGGNYGYTF
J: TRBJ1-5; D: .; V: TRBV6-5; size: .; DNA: TGTGCCAGCAGTTACTCGATAACATCCCGTCAGCCCCAGCATTTT; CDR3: CASSYSITSRQPQHF
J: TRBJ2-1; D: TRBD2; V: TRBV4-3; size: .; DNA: TGCGCCAGCAGCCAAGGGTTTAGCGGGAGCGGGGACGTACAGTTCTTC; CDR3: CASSQGFSGSGDVQFF
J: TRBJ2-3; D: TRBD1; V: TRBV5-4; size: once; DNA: TGTGCCAGCAGCCCCGACAGGGGAACAGATACGCAGTATTTT; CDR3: CASSPDRGTDTQYF
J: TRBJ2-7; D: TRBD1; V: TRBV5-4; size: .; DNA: TGTGCCAGCAGCCCCGGGACAGGGGGGACCTACGAGCAGTACTTC; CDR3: CASSPGTGGTYEQYF
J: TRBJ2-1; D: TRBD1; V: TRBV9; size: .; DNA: TGTGCCAGCAGCGTAGCTGTCCGGACAGGGTACTCCAATGAGCAGTTCTTC; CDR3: CASSVAVRTGYSNEQFF
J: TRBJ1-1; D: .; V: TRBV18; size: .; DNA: TGTGCCAGCTCACTAAGCAGGGGTGTTGGCACTGAAGCTTTCTTT; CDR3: CASSLSRGVGTEAFF
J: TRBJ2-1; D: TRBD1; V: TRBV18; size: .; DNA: TGTGCCAGCTCAACCTCAGGGGGCGGTGAGCAGTTCTTC; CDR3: CASSTSGGGEQFF
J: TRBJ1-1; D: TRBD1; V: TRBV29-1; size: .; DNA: TGCAGCGTCGCGGGACAGATGAACACTGAAGCTTTCTTT; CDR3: CSVAGQMNTEAFF
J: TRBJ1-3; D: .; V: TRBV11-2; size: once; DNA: TGTGCCAGCAGCTTAAGTAGTTCCATCTCTGGAAACACCATATATTTT; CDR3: CASSLSSSISGNTIYF
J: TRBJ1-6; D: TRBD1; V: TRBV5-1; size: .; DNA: TGCGCCAGCAGCCCGGGGACAGGTAATTCACCCCTCCACTTT; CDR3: CASSPGTGNSPLHF
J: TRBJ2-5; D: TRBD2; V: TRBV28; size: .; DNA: TGTGCCAGCATACCCCCCGTCCCCAGCGGGGGCCAAGAGACCCAGTACTTC; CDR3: CASIPPVPSGGQETQYF
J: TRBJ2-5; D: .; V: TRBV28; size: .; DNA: TGTGCCAGCAGTCTAGCCCGGTCGGGCAGGCGGGGAGAGACCCAGTACTTC; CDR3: CASSLARSGRRGETQYF
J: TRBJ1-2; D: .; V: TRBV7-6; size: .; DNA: TGTGCCAGCAGCTTAGGGGAGGGGGACTATGGCTACACCTTC; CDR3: CASSLGEGDYGYTF
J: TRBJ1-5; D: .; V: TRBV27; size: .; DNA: TGTGCCAGCAGTTTCAGGTTTAATCAGCCCCAGCATTTT; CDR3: CASSFRFNQPQHF
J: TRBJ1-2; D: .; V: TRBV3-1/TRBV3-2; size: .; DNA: TGTGCCAGCACAACAAGGGGAGGGGAGAATGGCTACACCTTC; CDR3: CASTTRGGENGYTF
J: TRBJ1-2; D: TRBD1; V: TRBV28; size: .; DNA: TGTGCCAGCAGTTGGTCCGGGACAGGGAGCTATGGCTACACCTTC; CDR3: CASSWSGTGSYGYTF
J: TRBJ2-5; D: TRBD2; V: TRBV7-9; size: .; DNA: TGTGCCAGCAGCCCGGGACTAGCGGGACTCCAAGAGACCCAGTACTTC; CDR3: CASSPGLAGLQETQYF
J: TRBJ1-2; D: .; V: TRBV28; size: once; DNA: TGTGCCAGCAGAAGGGGAGGGAACTATGGCTACACCTTC; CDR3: CASRRGGNYGYTF
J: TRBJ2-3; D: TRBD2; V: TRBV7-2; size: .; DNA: TGTGCCAGCAGCTTAGCGATGCAGCCTAGCGGGGTGGATACGCAGTATTTT; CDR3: CASSLAMQPSGVDTQYF
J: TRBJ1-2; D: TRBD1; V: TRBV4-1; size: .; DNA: TGCGCCAGCAGCCAAGAGGTACAGGGGGCCTTCGGTGGCTACACCTTC; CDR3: CASSQEVQGAFGGYTF
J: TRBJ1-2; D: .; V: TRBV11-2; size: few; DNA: TGTGCCAGCAGCTTAGAGACAGGTCATGGCTACACCTTC; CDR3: CASSLETGHGYTF
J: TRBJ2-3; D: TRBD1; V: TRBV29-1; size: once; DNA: TGCAGCGTTGGCGGGACAGGCTTGGCGACGCAGTATTTT; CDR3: CSVGGTGLATQYF
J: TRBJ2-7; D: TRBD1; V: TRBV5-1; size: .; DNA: TGCGCCAGCAGCCCGGACAGGGGCCCCTACGAGCAGTACTTC; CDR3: CASSPDRGPYEQYF
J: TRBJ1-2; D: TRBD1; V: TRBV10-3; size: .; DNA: TGTGCCATCAGTCCGGGACAGGGTACCTATGGCTACACCTTC; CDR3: CAISPGQGTYGYTF
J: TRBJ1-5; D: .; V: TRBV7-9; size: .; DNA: TGTGCCAGCAGCTTAAAGGGGGATTGGCCAGACGTTAATCAGCCCCAGCATTTT; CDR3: CASSLKGDWPDVNQPQHF
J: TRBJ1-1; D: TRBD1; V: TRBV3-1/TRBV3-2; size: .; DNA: TGTGCCAGCAGTACCGGACAGGGGATTCGCATGAACACTGAAGCTTTCTTT; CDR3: CASSTGQGIRMNTEAFF
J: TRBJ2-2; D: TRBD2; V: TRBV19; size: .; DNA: TGTGCCAGTATCGAAAGCGGGAGAGGCACCGGGGAGCTGTTTTTT; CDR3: CASIESGRGTGELFF
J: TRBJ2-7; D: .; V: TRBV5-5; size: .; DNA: TGTGCCAGCAGCGTAACCTACGAGCAGTACTTC; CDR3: CASSVTYEQYF
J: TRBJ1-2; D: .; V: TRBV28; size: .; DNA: TGTGCCAGCAGTGGGGACACCAAGGGCTACACCTTC; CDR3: CASSGDTKGYTF